The clone carrying this T cell receptor (beta chain) was found many times. What it recognizes is unknown. This CDR3 is 12 amino acids long. Unmatched junction bases numbered 4, after V lost 6 bases and J lost 5 bases. Researchers amplified the TCR beta CDR3 regions from RNA transcripts. The HTBI set primed first-round TCR CDR3 RT-PCR. Each CDR3 protein gets one entry after TCRdb re-called the multiplex PCR reads with MiXCR. The sample yields a few hundred thousand distinct CDR3 sequences, 40% to 55% seen once. This sample was included in a study of T cells in Graves' hyperthyroidism and ophthalmopathy. Study-level points and caveats: A model of 13 V-J pairs discriminated ophthalmopathy from stable hyperthyroidism.

The authors deemed Graves' hyperthyroidism stable absent ophthalmopathy progression within 18 months. Hyperthyroidism was newly diagnosed in patients aged 18 to 65 (duration under 2 months). V gene TRBV12-3 or TRBV12-4 combines with J gene TRBJ2-7; the match to TRBD1 covers 7 bases. Sequencing was performed on peripheral blood or thyroid tissue (not recorded which). This TCR was recovered from a woman in her late teens or twenties with Graves' hyperthyroidism. The CDR3: CASSPGTDEQYF. DNA of the CDR3: TGTGCCAGCAGCCCAGGGACAGACGAGCAGTACTTC.